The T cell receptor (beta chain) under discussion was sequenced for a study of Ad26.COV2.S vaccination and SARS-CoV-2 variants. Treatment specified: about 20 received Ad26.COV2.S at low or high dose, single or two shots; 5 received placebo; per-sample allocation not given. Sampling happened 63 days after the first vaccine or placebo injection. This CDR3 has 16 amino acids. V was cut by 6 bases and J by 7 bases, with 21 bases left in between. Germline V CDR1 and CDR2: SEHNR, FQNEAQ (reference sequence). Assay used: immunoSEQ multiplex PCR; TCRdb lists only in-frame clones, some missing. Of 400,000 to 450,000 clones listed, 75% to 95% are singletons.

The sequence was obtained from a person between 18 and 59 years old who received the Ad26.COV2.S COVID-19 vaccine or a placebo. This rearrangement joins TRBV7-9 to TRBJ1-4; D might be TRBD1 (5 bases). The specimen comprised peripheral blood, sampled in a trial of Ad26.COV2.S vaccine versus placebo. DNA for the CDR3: TGTGCCAGCAGACCACTGCGCGGGACGAATATTGAAAAACTGTTTTTT. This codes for CASRPLRGTNIEKLFF. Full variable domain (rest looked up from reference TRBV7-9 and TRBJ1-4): DTGVSQNPRHKITKRGQNVTFRCDPISEHNRLYWYRQTLGQGPEFLTYFQNEAQLEKSRLLSDRFSAERPKGSFSTLEIQRTEQGDSAMYLCASRPLRGTNIEKLFFGSGTQLSVL.